These T cell receptor beta chains were read from a single sample in a study of regulatory T cells in long-lasting Graves disease. TCRdb reprocessed the multiplex PCR reads via MiXCR and lists one record per CDR3 protein. This table has about 450,000 distinct CDR3 sequences, about 15% appearing once. This sample also belongs to another study, concerning T cells in Graves' hyperthyroidism and ophthalmopathy.

Sequences were derived from peripheral blood mononuclear cells (PBMCs), sampled at new diagnosis, from a patient treated with antithyroid drugs. These TCRs come from a woman between 45 and 60 years old with Graves disease. Both conserved end residues are part of each CDR3. D genes are given only for firm matches. Part of the rows lack a size; the others show once, few, many or a class for expanded clones.

clone_size	j_call	v_call	d_call	cdr3_nt	cdr3_aa
many	TRBJ1-1	TRBV2	.	TGTGCCAGCAGCGCCAGGCAAGCTTTCTTT	CASSARQAFF
many	TRBJ1-1	TRBV10-3	TRBD1	TGTGCCATCAGTAGACAGGGTAACACTGAAGCTTTCTTT	CAISRQGNTEAFF
.	TRBJ2-1	TRBV6-1	.	TGTGCCAGCAGTGCAGGAGGTGGGGTGGGAAATGAGCAGTTCTTC	CASSAGGGVGNEQFF
many	TRBJ2-1	TRBV12-3/TRBV12-4	TRBD1	TGTGCCAGCAGTTTAAGCAGGGGGAAGGAGCAGTTCTTC	CASSLSRGKEQFF
.	TRBJ2-7	TRBV18	.	TGTGCCAGCTCACCAGCGGTGAGCGAGCAGTACTTC	CASSPAVSEQYF
many	TRBJ2-1	TRBV29-1	.	TGCAGCGTTGAAGAGGACCCTTCGGTTGTGGCGGCGTACAATGAGCAGTTCTTC	CSVEEDPSVVAAYNEQFF
.	TRBJ2-1	TRBV7-9	TRBD2	TGTGCCAGCATTAGCGGGAACGCCTACAATGAGCAGTTCTTC	CASISGNAYNEQFF
many	TRBJ1-1	TRBV10-3	.	TGTGCCATCAGACAGGGCAACACTGAAGCTTTCTTT	CAIRQGNTEAFF
many	TRBJ1-2	TRBV9	.	TGTGCCAGCAGCGTAGCCGTGCAGGGCGATGGCTACACCTTC	CASSVAVQGDGYTF
many	TRBJ2-7	TRBV5-1	TRBD2	TGCGCCAGCAGCTGGGGTGAGCGGGAAAAGGATGAGCAGTACTTC	CASSWGEREKDEQYF
many	TRBJ1-1	TRBV28	.	TGTGCCAGCAGGCTACTGAACACTGAAGCTTTCTTT	CASRLLNTEAFF
.	TRBJ1-5	TRBV3-1	.	TGTGCCAGCAGCCATTCAGGGAGTCAGCCCCAGCATTTT	CASSHSGSQPQHF
few	TRBJ2-1	TRBV27	.	TGTGCCAGCAGTTCCCTACGGAATGAGCAGTTCTTC	CASSSLRNEQFF
many	TRBJ1-2	TRBV11-2	TRBD1	TGTGCCAGCAGCTCACGGGACAGTCCATGGTGGGGCTACACCTTC	CASSSRDSPWWGYTF
many	TRBJ1-2	TRBV28	TRBD1	TGTGCCAGCAGTTTATGGGACAGGGAGGGAGGCTACACCTTC	CASSLWDREGGYTF
.	TRBJ2-5	TRBV5-6	.	TGTGCCAGCAGCTTGGTTGGCAGGTCAGAGACCCAGTACTTC	CASSLVGRSETQYF
many	TRBJ2-7	TRBV11-2	TRBD1	TGTGCCAGCAGCTCCTACCTGGACAGGGGGAGATCCTACGAGCAGTACTTC	CASSSYLDRGRSYEQYF
.	TRBJ2-1	TRBV19	TRBD2	TGTGCCAGTAGTATGAGGGCGGGAGGGCCCAATGAGCAGTTCTTC	CASSMRAGGPNEQFF
.	TRBJ2-3	TRBV18	.	TGTGCCAGCTCACCACGGTCGAGGTCAGGTGCAGATACGCAGTATTTT	CASSPRSRSGADTQYF
many	TRBJ2-3	TRBV12-3/TRBV12-4	TRBD2	TGTGCCAGCAGTTTGGGGACTAGCGGGAGGGCCAGGGGTGTTTCAGATACGCAGTATTTT	CASSLGTSGRARGVSDTQYF
.	TRBJ2-7	TRBV7-2	.	TGTGCCAGCGCAGGGACCTTCTACGAGCAGTACTTC	CASAGTFYEQYF
many	TRBJ2-3	TRBV6-5	.	TGTGCCAGCAGTTACTTAACAGATACGCAGTATTTT	CASSYLTDTQYF
many	TRBJ2-2	TRBV28	TRBD1	TGTGCCAGCAGCCTGGACAGGGGACCCCCCACCGGGGAGCTGTTTTTT	CASSLDRGPPTGELFF
many	TRBJ2-3	TRBV7-2	.	TGTGCCAGCAGCTCCCTGGGGCCGACTACGCAGTATTTT	CASSSLGPTTQYF
.	TRBJ1-2	TRBV6-1	TRBD1	TGTGCCAGCAGTGGGGACAGGGCAAGGGGCTACACCTTC	CASSGDRARGYTF
many	TRBJ2-7	TRBV28	.	TGTGCCAGCAGTGAAATAGCGGAAAGCTCCTACGAGCAGTACTTC	CASSEIAESSYEQYF
many	TRBJ2-2	TRBV28	.	TGTGCCAGCAGCATCGGGACTCTGAACACCGGGGAGCTGTTTTTT	CASSIGTLNTGELFF
many	TRBJ2-1	TRBV29-1	TRBD2	TGCAGCGTTGTTGGAGGGACTAGCGGGAGAACGCCCTGGAATGAGCAGTTCTTC	CSVVGGTSGRTPWNEQFF
few	TRBJ2-5	TRBV28	.	TGTGCCAGCAGTTTTTCACAGTTAACCCAGTACTTC	CASSFSQLTQYF
many	TRBJ2-7	TRBV28	TRBD2	TGTGCCAGCAGTTTCCCTAGCGGGGGAGCCTACGAGCAGTACTTC	CASSFPSGGAYEQYF
many	TRBJ2-7	TRBV28	.	TGTGCCAGCAGTTCCACCGCAGGGTCCGCCTACGAGCAGTACTTC	CASSSTAGSAYEQYF
many	TRBJ1-5	TRBV28	.	TGTGCCAGCAAATCGGGGCAGGGGAATCAGCCCCAGCATTTT	CASKSGQGNQPQHF
few	TRBJ1-1	TRBV4-2	TRBD1	TGTGCCAGCAGCCAAGAAGCCGGGACAGGGTACACTGAAGCTTTCTTT	CASSQEAGTGYTEAFF
many	TRBJ2-1	TRBV5-1	.	TGCGCCAGCAGCTTGTTCTCAGGACTCTCAACGGTGGATGAGCAGTTCTTC	CASSLFSGLSTVDEQFF
.	TRBJ1-4	TRBV7-6	.	TGTGCCAGCAGCTTTCAGAGTGGTGTAACTAATGAAAAACTGTTTTTT	CASSFQSGVTNEKLFF
few	TRBJ2-7	TRBV7-3	.	TGTGCCAGCAGCCTTAGCCTGCACGAGCAGTACTTC	CASSLSLHEQYF
.	TRBJ1-2	TRBV2	TRBD1	TGTGCCAGCAGTCGACCGGGGGACAGGGACTATGGCTACACCTTC	CASSRPGDRDYGYTF
.	TRBJ2-5	TRBV5-1	.	TGCGCCAGCAGCTTCCAGAGAGAAGAGACCCAGTACTTC	CASSFQREETQYF
many	TRBJ2-2	TRBV5-1	TRBD2	TGCGCCAGCAGCAGCGGGACTAGCGTGGTCACCGGGGAGCTGTTTTTT	CASSSGTSVVTGELFF
once	TRBJ2-5	TRBV4-1	.	TGCGCCAGCAGCGAAGAAGTGACGAGGGCAGGGGAGACCCAGTACTTC	CASSEEVTRAGETQYF
.	TRBJ2-5	TRBV13	TRBD1	TGTGCCAGCAGTCCGAGACAGGGGGCGCAAGGAGAGACCCAGTACTTC	CASSPRQGAQGETQYF
few	TRBJ2-7	TRBV18	TRBD2	TGTGCCAGCTCACCGACCGGGACTAGCGTCTCCTACGAGCAGTACTTC	CASSPTGTSVSYEQYF
.	TRBJ2-1	TRBV5-6	.	TGTGCCAGCAGCTTGGGGGTGACCGCCTACAATGAGCAGTTCTTC	CASSLGVTAYNEQFF
.	TRBJ2-5	TRBV6-1	TRBD2	TGTGCCAGCAGTATACCTCCGGGACTAGAAGAAGAGACCCAGTACTTC	CASSIPPGLEEETQYF
many	TRBJ2-1	TRBV19	TRBD1	TGTGCCAGTAATCTCCCATCGACAGGGGGCAATGAGCAGTTCTTC	CASNLPSTGGNEQFF
many	TRBJ1-2	TRBV30	TRBD1	TGTGCCGCGGACAGGGGGCTTTATGGCTACACCTTC	CAADRGLYGYTF
many	TRBJ2-6	TRBV28	.	TGTGCCAGCAGTTTATGGGGCCTAGGTGGGGCCAACGTCCTGACTTTC	CASSLWGLGGANVLTF
many	TRBJ1-1	TRBV12-3/TRBV12-4	.	TGTGCCAGCAGTTTGCGTCGCGCTGTGGGCTCTGAAGCTTTCTTT	CASSLRRAVGSEAFF
many	TRBJ2-7	TRBV7-2	TRBD1	TGTGCCAGCAGCCCGGGACAGGGCCTCCACGAGCAGTACTTC	CASSPGQGLHEQYF
many	TRBJ2-3	TRBV6-2/TRBV6-3	TRBD2	TGTGCCAGCAGTAAGACTAGCGGGAGGTTTTTAGATACGCAGTATTTT	CASSKTSGRFLDTQYF